The 19 T cell receptor beta chains presented below share a single source sample, sequenced in a study of blood T cell repertoires in COVID-19. Data came from immunoSEQ multiplex PCR; TCRdb stores just in-frame clones and leaves some out. The sample records about 410,000 clones, 86% being singletons. Sequencing was done on a sample of peripheral blood. Receptors originate from a woman aged 25-40 years with active or convalescent COVID-19.

The genes are TRBV6-5 and TRBJ2-7; TRBD1 matches 8 bases. The V gene end was trimmed by 6 bases and the J gene end by 0 bases; junction bases not matched to a gene: 4. CDR1 and CDR2 from the germline V gene are MNHEY and SVGAGI. The CDR3 is 14 residues long. CDR3 sequence reads: CASRRQGSSYEQYF. The CDR3 DNA reads as TGTGCCAGCAGGAGACAGGGGTCCTCCTACGAGCAGTACTTC.

CDR3 region: CASSHKGDIGAASTDTQYF. DNA for the CDR3: TGCGCCAGCAGCCATAAGGGGGACATAGGGGCGGCGAGCACAGATACGCAGTATTTT. This sequence joins TRBV4-1 and TRBJ2-3; a weak D match, TRBD1 (6 bases). Trimming left V 3 bases short and J 0 bases short, with 22 bases between. There are 19 residues in the CDR3. Germline lookup yields CDR1 MGHRA and CDR2 YSYEKL.

Notes on this clone: This sample includes further DNA sequences coding for the same CDR3. The J gene is TRBJ1-2, the V gene TRBV9; D not resolved. From germline, CDR1 is SGDLS and CDR2 YYNGEE. V lost 1 base, J lost 1 base, and 5 bases lay in between. The length of the CDR3 is 13 residues. The CDR3: CASSVPGNYGYTF. CDR3 nucleotides: TGTGCCAGCAGCGTACCGGGTAACTATGGCTACACCTTC.

In this sample, this clone turned up a few times. This chain uses TRBV27 with TRBJ1-5; 8 positions match TRBD1. This CDR3 has 14 residues. Germline V gives CDR1 MNHEY, CDR2 SMNVEV (reference sequence). V lost 2 bases to trimming and J lost 4 bases; unmatched junction nucleotides: 1. The CDR3 loop is CASSLQGANQPQHF. The CDR3 DNA reads TGTGCCAGCAGTTTACAGGGGGCAAATCAGCCCCAGCATTTT.

The chain has TRBV19 and TRBJ2-5, with 8 bases that match TRBD2. Germline V gene sequence: CDR1 LNHDA, CDR2 SQIVND (reference sequence). The CDR3 runs to 16 residues. J was trimmed by 5 bases and V by 5 bases; bases with no gene match: 13. The DNA for the CDR3 is TGTGCCAGTAGTGGCACCGGGACTAGGGAAGGGGAGACCCAGTACTTC. Its protein is CASSGTGTREGETQYF.

The genes are TRBV4-1 and TRBJ2-3; 15 positions match TRBD2. In germline, CDR1 is MGHRA, CDR2 YSYEKL. The CDR3 extends over 20 amino acids. Unmatched junction bases numbered 13, after V lost 1 base and J lost 5 bases. The CDR3 loop is CASSQATGLAGGPSIDTQYF. CDR3 sequence (DNA): TGCGCCAGCAGCCAAGCGACCGGACTAGCGGGAGGGCCTTCGATAGATACGCAGTATTTT.

The chain uses TRBV27 and TRBJ1-1, with D possibly matching TRBD1 (6 bases). The CDR3 totals 15 residues. The germline V gene encodes CDR1 MNHEY and CDR2 SMNVEV (reference sequence). Trimming pared 5 bases from V and 1 base from J, leaving 14 bases between. Here the CDR3 DNA reads TGTGCCAGCAGTCGTCGGACAGATACGAACACTGAAGCTTTCTTT. Residues: CASSRRTDTNTEAFF.

The chain couples TRBV7-9 to TRBJ1-3, with D unclear. V lost 5 bases and J 4 bases, leaving 9 bases between the germline ends. The CDR3 is 13 amino acids. Germline CDR1 and CDR2: SEHNR and FQNEAQ (reference sequence). Here the CDR3 DNA reads TGTGCCAGCAGCGAGGGTCCCGGAAACACCATATATTTT. It specifies CASSEGPGNTIYF.

The chain is built from TRBV18 and TRBJ1-2; 11 nucleotides match TRBD1. The CDR3 covers 14 residues. Germline CDR1 is KGHSH and CDR2 is LQKENI. V shed 3 bases and J 6 bases; nucleotides not matched to a gene: 3. Written as DNA, the CDR3 is TGTGCCAGCTCACCGGGACAGGGGGAGCATGGCTACACCTTC. Translating gives CASSPGQGEHGYTF.

This clone was observed once. The chain combines TRBV19 with TRBJ1-1; 9 bases agree with TRBD1. There are 14 residues in the CDR3. Germline V gene lookup returns CDR1 LNHDA and CDR2 SQIVND (reference sequence). The V gene end was trimmed by 5 bases and the J gene end by 8 bases; junction bases not matched to a gene: 9. The CDR3: CASSPGQGSPEAFF. In nucleotides, the CDR3 is TGTGCCAGTAGTCCAGGACAGGGGTCCCCAGAAGCTTTCTTT.

The gene calls are TRBV5-1 and TRBJ1-1; 9 bases agree with TRBD1. This CDR3 contains 17 residues. Losses at the gene ends were 4 bases for V and 0 bases for J; bases not matched to a gene: 10. Per the germline V gene, CDR1 is SGHRS and CDR2 is YFSETQ. The CDR3 sequence is CASSMWTGAFMNTEAFF. CDR3 in DNA: TGCGCCAGCAGCATGTGGACAGGGGCGTTCATGAACACTGAAGCTTTCTTT.

The V call is TRBV7-9, the J call TRBJ1-3, with 7 bases fitting TRBD1. This CDR3 contains 17 residues. Looked up from germline, CDR1 is SEHNR and CDR2 is FQNEAQ (reference sequence). With V trimmed by 1 base and J by 4 bases, 10 bases remained unmatched. CDR3 in amino acids: CASSLGSGGRGGNTIYF. In nucleotides, the CDR3 is TGTGCCAGCAGCTTAGGTTCAGGGGGGAGAGGAGGAAACACCATATATTTT.

The chain recombines TRBV7-9 with TRBJ1-1, with 10 bases fitting TRBD1. This CDR3 spans 15 amino acids. The J segment lost 5 bases and the V segment lost 5 bases, leaving 8 bases of the junction unmatched. The germline CDR1 and CDR2 sequences are SEHNR and FQNEAQ (reference sequence). CDR3 nucleotide sequence: TGTGCCAGCAGCATATTAGGGACAGGGGAGACTGAAGCTTTCTTT. The encoded protein is CASSILGTGETEAFF.

This chain links TRBV5-1 with TRBJ2-3; 9 nucleotides agree with TRBD1. CDR1 SGHRS and CDR2 YFSETQ come from the germline V gene. CDR3 length equals 15 residues. J gave up 6 bases and V 2 bases, and 7 bases lay outside the gene matches. The CDR3 bases are TGCGCCAGCAGCTTCCCTTGGACAGGGGAGGATACGCAGTATTTT. Protein product: CASSFPWTGEDTQYF.

J is TRBJ2-3 and V is TRBV3-1 (or the pseudogene TRBV3-2), with unresolved D. Per the germline V gene, CDR1 is LGHDT and CDR2 is YNNKEL (reference sequence). The CDR3 totals 15 residues. Deletions cut 1 base from V and 6 bases from J, with 14 bases between. The CDR3 DNA follows: TGTGCCAGCAGCCAAGGAACTACACCTGGGGATACGCAGTATTTT. It yields the protein CASSQGTTPGDTQYF.

This rearrangement joins TRBV2 to TRBJ1-1; TRBD1 matches 7 bases. V lost 6 bases to trimming and J lost 0 bases; unmatched junction nucleotides: 7. Germline CDR1 SNHLY, CDR2 FYNNEI. The length of the CDR3 is 15 residues. CDR3 nucleotide sequence: TGTGCCAGCAGCGGGGACAGTGCCATGAACACTGAAGCTTTCTTT. Translation gives CASSGDSAMNTEAFF.

The rearrangement links TRBV9 to TRBJ1-1, with D unclear. This CDR3 contains 14 residues. Deletions cut 0 bases from V and 4 bases from J, with 10 bases between. Per germline, CDR1 SGDLS and CDR2 YYNGEE. CDR3: CASSVGPAGTEAFF. CDR3 in DNA: TGTGCCAGCAGCGTAGGACCTGCGGGCACTGAAGCTTTCTTT. The full variable domain, rest sourced from reference TRBV9 and TRBJ1-1, is DSGVTQTPKHLITATGQRVTLRCSPRSGDLSVYWYQQSLDQGLQFLIQYYNGEERAKGNILERFSAQQFPDLHSELNLSSLELGDSALYFCASSVGPAGTEAFFGQGTRLTVV.

V gene TRBV5-1 combines with J gene TRBJ1-6, with TRBD1 as a possible D gene (5 bases). The CDR3 consists of 14 residues. Germline CDR1 SGHRS, CDR2 YFSETQ. V was clipped by 0 bases and J by 7 bases, with 8 bases between them. The CDR3 region has the DNA TGCGCCAGCAGCTTGGAGGGACTCAATTCACCCCTCCACTTT. Translating gives CASSLEGLNSPLHF.

The chain joins TRBV19 to TRBJ1-1, with TRBD1 identical over 8 bases. The J segment lost 0 bases and the V segment lost 3 bases, leaving 9 bases of the junction unmatched. The CDR3 has 17 residues. Germline V gene data show CDR1 as LNHDA and CDR2 as SQIVND (reference sequence). CDR3 nucleotide sequence: TGTGCCAGTAGTATGGGGACAGGATATGGGGTGAACACTGAAGCTTTCTTT. Translated: CASSMGTGYGVNTEAFF. The variable domain in full, with the rest retrieved from reference TRBV19 and TRBJ1-1, is DGGITQSPKYLFRKEGQNVTLSCEQNLNHDAMYWYRQDPGQGLRLIYYSQIVNDFQKGDIAEGYSVSREKKESFPLTVTSAQKNPTAFYLCASSMGTGYGVNTEAFFGQGTRLTVV.